Listed below are T cell receptor beta chains from one sample, sequenced in a study of cytomegalovirus exposure and HLA in healthy donors. Libraries were prepared by immunoSEQ multiplex PCR; TCRdb keeps only in-frame clonotypes and omits some of them. The sample shows 180,000 or so clones, 82% of them seen only once. Specimen: PBMCs. All receptors derive from a boy aged 2 to 10 in good health and CMV-seronegative. Both conserved end residues are part of each CDR3. A D gene is named only where the DNA matches it firmly. The size entry is marked missing in some rows and otherwise reads once, few, many or a size class.

CASSLVPAGTYEQYF | TGTGCCAGCAGCTTAGTACCTGCAGGTACCTACGAGCAGTACTTC | TRBJ2-7 | - | once | TRBV11-2
CASSQDLGQGTEKFF | TGTGCCAGCAGCCAAGACTTGGGCCAGGGTACTGAGAAGTTCTTC | TRBJ2-1 | - | few | TRBV4-2
CASSEIGLTNSPLHF | TGCGCCAGCAGCGAAATCGGACTGACTAATTCACCCCTCCACTTT | TRBJ1-6 | - | - | TRBV4-3
CASIESGGPPHYEQYF | TGCGCCAGCATAGAGAGCGGGGGGCCCCCCCACTACGAGCAGTACTTC | TRBJ2-7 | TRBD2 | - | TRBV10-2
CASSLGTGNQPQHF | TGCGCCAGCAGCTTGGGGACAGGAAATCAGCCCCAGCATTTT | TRBJ1-5 | TRBD1 | once | TRBV5-1
CASSQTPTGDYEAFF | TGCGCCAGCAGCCAAACCCCGACAGGGGATTATGAAGCTTTCTTT | TRBJ1-1 | TRBD1 | - | TRBV4-3
CASSRDSSPEQYF | TGCGCCAGCAGCCGGGACAGCTCCCCCGAGCAGTACTTC | TRBJ2-7 | TRBD1 | - | TRBV4-1
CASSLTSGGTQYF | TGTGCTAGCAGCTTGACTAGCGGCGGGACCCAGTACTTC | TRBJ2-5 | TRBD2 | - | TRBV7-7
CASQGGRGLGYGYTF | TGTGCCAGCCAGGGGGGTCGGGGGCTCGGCTATGGCTACACCTTC | TRBJ1-2 | TRBD1 | - | TRBV4-2
CASSLGGSDTQYF | TGTGCCAGCAGCTTGGGGGGCAGCGATACGCAGTATTTT | TRBJ2-3 | - | - | TRBV5-6
CASSHALQGQNNSPLHF | TGCGCCAGCAGCCATGCCCTTCAGGGACAAAATAATTCACCCCTCCACTTT | TRBJ1-6 | - | - | TRBV4-1
CASSEMRENTEAFF | TGTGCCAGCAGTGAAATGCGAGAGAACACTGAAGCTTTCTTT | TRBJ1-1 | - | - | TRBV2
CASSQDYLDRGFNQPQHF | TGCGCCAGCAGTCAAGATTATTTGGACAGGGGTTTCAATCAGCCCCAGCATTTT | TRBJ1-5 | TRBD1 | once | TRBV4-3
CASSPWGGISSYEQYF | TGTGCCAGCAGCCCCTGGGGGGGGATTAGCTCCTACGAGCAGTACTTC | TRBJ2-7 | TRBD2 | - | TRBV7-9
CASSLQGVGSPLHF | TGTGCCAGCAGCCTACAGGGAGTAGGATCACCCCTCCACTTT | TRBJ1-6 | - | - | TRBV7-9
CASSEMVAGVTDTQYF | TGTGCCAGCAGTGAAATGGTAGCGGGGGTTACAGATACGCAGTATTTT | TRBJ2-3 | TRBD2 | - | TRBV6-1
CASAIGRDTEAFF | TGTGCTAGTGCCATCGGTCGGGACACTGAAGCTTTCTTT | TRBJ1-1 | - | - | TRBV12-5
CSARSGGEWNEQFF | TGCAGCGCCCGTAGCGGGGGGGAGTGGAATGAGCAGTTCTTC | TRBJ2-1 | TRBD2 | - | TRBV29-1
CASRHGTAPNEKLFF | TGCGCCAGCAGGCACGGGACAGCCCCTAATGAAAAACTGTTTTTT | TRBJ1-4 | TRBD1 | - | TRBV10-1
CASSLGQGYQETQYF | TGTGCCAGCAGCTTAGGGCAGGGCTACCAAGAGACCCAGTACTTC | TRBJ2-5 | - | - | TRBV7-6
CASSADFGYDYTF | TGTGCCAGCAGCGCCGACTTCGGTTACGACTACACCTTC | TRBJ1-2 | - | few | TRBV9
CASSPPLVSTDTQYF | TGCGCCAGCAGCCCCCCACTAGTTAGCACAGATACGCAGTATTTT | TRBJ2-3 | - | - | TRBV5-1
CASSLVSGGYQETQYF | TGTGCCAGCAGCTTAGTCAGCGGGGGTTATCAAGAGACCCAGTACTTC | TRBJ2-5 | TRBD2 | - | TRBV7-2
CASSQDGWGSGNTIYF | TGCGCCAGCAGCCAAGACGGGTGGGGCAGTGGAAACACCATATATTTT | TRBJ1-3 | - | - | TRBV4-3
CASSDRAYGYTF | TGTGCCAGCAGTGACAGGGCCTATGGCTACACCTTC | TRBJ1-2 | - | - | TRBV2
CASGLMGREETQYF | TGTGCTAGTGGTTTGATGGGTCGGGAAGAGACCCAGTACTTC | TRBJ2-5 | - | few | TRBV12-5
CASSLPGSPIYGYTF | TGTGCCAGCAGTTTACCGGGATCGCCTATCTATGGCTACACCTTC | TRBJ1-2 | - | - | TRBV28
CASSLGGGTGNTIYF | TGTGCCAGCAGCTTAGGGGGGGGTACGGGAAACACCATATATTTT | TRBJ1-3 | - | - | TRBV7-2
CASSWRGGPDETQYF | TGCGCCAGCAGCTGGAGGGGGGGGCCGGATGAGACCCAGTACTTC | TRBJ2-5 | - | few | TRBV5-1
CSVPKETQYF | TGCAGCGTCCCAAAAGAGACCCAGTACTTC | TRBJ2-5 | - | - | TRBV29-1
CASSESGVNRYEQYF | TGTGCCAGCAGCGAGAGCGGGGTCAACAGATACGAGCAGTACTTC | TRBJ2-7 | TRBD2 | - | TRBV9
CATSRDRTGGYEQYF | TGTGCCACCAGCAGAGACAGGACAGGGGGCTACGAGCAGTACTTC | TRBJ2-7 | TRBD1 | - | TRBV15
CASRLHREYTEAFF | TGTGCCAGCCGCTTACACAGGGAATACACTGAAGCTTTCTTT | TRBJ1-1 | - | - | TRBV4-2
CASSLRPGGLAYEQYF | TGTGCCAGCAGCTTGCGGCCGGGGGGCTTGGCCTACGAGCAGTACTTC | TRBJ2-7 | - | - | TRBV5-4
CASSLVGAGVTSNQPQHF | TGTGCCAGCAGCTTAGTGGGTGCAGGGGTGACTAGCAATCAGCCCCAGCATTTT | TRBJ1-5 | - | - | TRBV7-2
CASSFTGSGNTIYF | TGTGCCAGCAGCTTTACAGGATCCGGAAACACCATATATTTT | TRBJ1-3 | - | once | TRBV11-2
CASRLDRGDTGELFF | TGTGCCAGCAGATTGGACAGGGGTGACACCGGGGAGCTGTTTTTT | TRBJ2-2 | TRBD1 | - | TRBV11-2
CASSGSTGDQPQHF | TGTGCCAGCAGTGGCTCTACAGGGGATCAGCCCCAGCATTTT | TRBJ1-5 | TRBD1 | - | TRBV2
CASSYRQGRAFF | TGTGCCAGCAGTTACAGGCAGGGTCGGGCTTTCTTT | TRBJ1-1 | - | - | TRBV6-5
CATSVQDGPEQYF | TGTGCCACGTCTGTCCAAGATGGGCCCGAGCAGTACTTC | TRBJ2-7 | - | few | TRBV5-6
CASSPRFGANVLTF | TGTGCCAGCAGCCCCCGTTTTGGGGCCAACGTCCTGACTTTC | TRBJ2-6 | - | once | TRBV7-3
CASSYEGRGSPLHF | TGTGCCAGCAGTTACGAGGGCAGGGGATCACCCCTCCACTTT | TRBJ1-6 | - | - | TRBV6-5
CASSSGIRNQPQHF | TGTGCCAGCAGTTCAGGGATCAGGAATCAGCCCCAGCATTTT | TRBJ1-5 | - | - | TRBV6-6
CASSKTHLSYEQYF | TGTGCCAGCAGCAAAACACACCTCTCCTACGAGCAGTACTTC | TRBJ2-7 | - | - | TRBV9